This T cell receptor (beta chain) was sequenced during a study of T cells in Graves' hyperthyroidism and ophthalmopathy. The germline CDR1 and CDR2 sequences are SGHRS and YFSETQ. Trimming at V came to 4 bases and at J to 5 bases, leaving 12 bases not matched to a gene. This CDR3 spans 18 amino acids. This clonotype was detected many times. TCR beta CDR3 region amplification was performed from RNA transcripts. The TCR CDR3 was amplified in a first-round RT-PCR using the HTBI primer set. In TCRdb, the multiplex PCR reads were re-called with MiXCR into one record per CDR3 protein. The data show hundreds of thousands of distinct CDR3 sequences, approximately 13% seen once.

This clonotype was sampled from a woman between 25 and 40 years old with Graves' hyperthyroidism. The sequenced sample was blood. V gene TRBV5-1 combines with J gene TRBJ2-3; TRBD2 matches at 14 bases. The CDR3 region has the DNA TGCGCCAGCAGCCCTGGGACTAGCGGGGGTCTCCACGGAGATACGCAGTATTTT. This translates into CASSPGTSGGLHGDTQYF.